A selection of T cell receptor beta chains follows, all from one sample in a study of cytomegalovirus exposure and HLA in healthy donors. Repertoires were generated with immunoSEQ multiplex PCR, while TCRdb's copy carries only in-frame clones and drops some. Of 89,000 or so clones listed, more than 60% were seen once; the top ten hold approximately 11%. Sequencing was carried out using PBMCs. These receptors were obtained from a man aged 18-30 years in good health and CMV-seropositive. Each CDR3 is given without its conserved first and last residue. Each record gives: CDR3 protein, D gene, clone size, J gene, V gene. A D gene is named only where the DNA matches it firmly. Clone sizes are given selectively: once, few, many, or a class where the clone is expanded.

CDR3 protein: ASSIVGVNTEAF
D gene: -
clone size: -
J gene: TRBJ1-1
V gene: TRBV19

CDR3 protein: ASSQAFTALYGYT
D gene: -
clone size: -
J gene: TRBJ1-2
V gene: TRBV14

CDR3 protein: VRSLVTGVPSYEQY
D gene: -
clone size: -
J gene: TRBJ2-7
V gene: TRBV7-5

CDR3 protein: ASSVGTSSSTDTQY
D gene: TRBD2
clone size: -
J gene: TRBJ2-3
V gene: TRBV9

CDR3 protein: ASSGVDRAQETQY
D gene: TRBD1
clone size: -
J gene: TRBJ2-5
V gene: TRBV6-6

CDR3 protein: ASSADRGRLVEKLF
D gene: TRBD1
clone size: -
J gene: TRBJ1-4
V gene: TRBV19

CDR3 protein: ASSLRQGTDTQY
D gene: -
clone size: -
J gene: TRBJ2-3
V gene: TRBV5-1

CDR3 protein: ASQSSVSYEQY
D gene: -
clone size: -
J gene: TRBJ2-7
V gene: TRBV27

CDR3 protein: ASSSGGGTGELF
D gene: TRBD2
clone size: -
J gene: TRBJ2-2
V gene: TRBV9

CDR3 protein: ASDPGTGSTPFGTDTQY
D gene: TRBD1
clone size: -
J gene: TRBJ2-3
V gene: TRBV4-2

CDR3 protein: ASSQGGLAGELF
D gene: TRBD2
clone size: few
J gene: TRBJ2-2
V gene: TRBV4-1

CDR3 protein: ASSYSETGGGNTIY
D gene: -
clone size: -
J gene: TRBJ1-3
V gene: TRBV6-6

CDR3 protein: ASSTTGYGYT
D gene: -
clone size: -
J gene: TRBJ1-2
V gene: TRBV7-9

CDR3 protein: ASSFRGINEKLF
D gene: -
clone size: once
J gene: TRBJ1-4
V gene: TRBV27

CDR3 protein: ASSPDPTGNGYT
D gene: TRBD1
clone size: once
J gene: TRBJ1-2
V gene: TRBV11-3

CDR3 protein: SASGEGTQY
D gene: -
clone size: -
J gene: TRBJ2-3
V gene: TRBV20-1

CDR3 protein: ASSKPVNRETQY
D gene: -
clone size: -
J gene: TRBJ2-5
V gene: TRBV6-6

CDR3 protein: ASSLTGEEKLF
D gene: TRBD1
clone size: -
J gene: TRBJ1-4
V gene: TRBV5-1

CDR3 protein: ASSPPGSYEQY
D gene: -
clone size: -
J gene: TRBJ2-7
V gene: TRBV7-6

CDR3 protein: AITKDRGMHYEQY
D gene: TRBD1
clone size: -
J gene: -
V gene: TRBV10-3

CDR3 protein: ASDRDGNTIY
D gene: TRBD1
clone size: once
J gene: TRBJ1-3
V gene: TRBV2

CDR3 protein: ASSAGTGLGGNQPQH
D gene: TRBD1
clone size: -
J gene: TRBJ1-5
V gene: TRBV28

CDR3 protein: ASSLGTGASYEQY
D gene: TRBD1
clone size: -
J gene: TRBJ2-7
V gene: TRBV27

CDR3 protein: ASSPKEGPLF
D gene: -
clone size: -
J gene: TRBJ1-4
V gene: TRBV7-2

CDR3 protein: ASSYLNRAETQY
D gene: -
clone size: -
J gene: TRBJ2-5
V gene: TRBV6-5

CDR3 protein: ASSYSQGSYGYT
D gene: -
clone size: -
J gene: TRBJ1-2
V gene: TRBV6-5

CDR3 protein: ASSRTLNTEAF
D gene: -
clone size: -
J gene: TRBJ1-1
V gene: TRBV11-3

CDR3 protein: ASSTRQGRNEQF
D gene: TRBD1
clone size: -
J gene: TRBJ2-1
V gene: TRBV27

CDR3 protein: ASSLSAGTLTYEQY
D gene: -
clone size: -
J gene: TRBJ2-7
V gene: TRBV27

CDR3 protein: ASSQKPQGAYEQY
D gene: TRBD1
clone size: -
J gene: TRBJ2-7
V gene: TRBV14

CDR3 protein: ASSQQGTGVYNEQF
D gene: TRBD1
clone size: -
J gene: TRBJ2-1
V gene: TRBV4-1

CDR3 protein: ASSSKGGDEKLF
D gene: -
clone size: -
J gene: TRBJ1-4
V gene: TRBV7-9

CDR3 protein: AWGLGAAGSSYNSPLH
D gene: -
clone size: -
J gene: TRBJ1-6
V gene: TRBV30

CDR3 protein: AWSVARNSPLH
D gene: -
clone size: -
J gene: TRBJ1-6
V gene: TRBV30

CDR3 protein: SVEDLAGGTSYNEQF
D gene: TRBD2
clone size: -
J gene: TRBJ2-1
V gene: TRBV29-1

CDR3 protein: ASSPRPSSPGENIQY
D gene: -
clone size: -
J gene: TRBJ2-4
V gene: TRBV18

CDR3 protein: ASSVETSKGETQY
D gene: -
clone size: -
J gene: TRBJ2-5
V gene: TRBV9

CDR3 protein: ASSVGLAGINEQF
D gene: TRBD2
clone size: -
J gene: TRBJ2-1
V gene: TRBV9

CDR3 protein: ASYTGTEAF
D gene: -
clone size: -
J gene: TRBJ1-1
V gene: TRBV27

CDR3 protein: ASSFGAGYGYT
D gene: -
clone size: -
J gene: TRBJ1-2
V gene: TRBV5-1

CDR3 protein: ASSLASAQETQY
D gene: -
clone size: -
J gene: TRBJ2-5
V gene: TRBV7-3

CDR3 protein: AWSTKTGGRAPLH
D gene: TRBD1
clone size: few
J gene: TRBJ1-6
V gene: TRBV30

CDR3 protein: ASSPGQGTTDTQY
D gene: TRBD1
clone size: -
J gene: TRBJ2-3
V gene: TRBV7-8

CDR3 protein: ASSADRGRVGYGYT
D gene: TRBD1
clone size: few
J gene: TRBJ1-2
V gene: TRBV5-1

CDR3 protein: ASMGRGPLYSNQPQH
D gene: TRBD1
clone size: -
J gene: TRBJ1-5
V gene: TRBV27

CDR3 protein: ASSLVGAEAF
D gene: -
clone size: -
J gene: TRBJ1-1
V gene: TRBV28

CDR3 protein: ASSFGGGYT
D gene: -
clone size: -
J gene: TRBJ1-2
V gene: TRBV7-9

CDR3 protein: ASSYSNSGRGYT
D gene: -
clone size: -
J gene: TRBJ1-2
V gene: TRBV6-6

CDR3 protein: ASRPTGISTDTQY
D gene: -
clone size: -
J gene: TRBJ2-3
V gene: TRBV5-1

CDR3 protein: ASSPAGQGAETQY
D gene: TRBD1
clone size: -
J gene: TRBJ2-5
V gene: TRBV11-2

CDR3 protein: ASSIDGQATGTGELF
D gene: TRBD1
clone size: -
J gene: TRBJ2-2
V gene: TRBV19

CDR3 protein: ASSLAQGSMFEQY
D gene: -
clone size: few
J gene: TRBJ2-7
V gene: TRBV5-1

CDR3 protein: ASSLAGGGYT
D gene: TRBD1
clone size: -
J gene: TRBJ1-2
V gene: TRBV11-2

CDR3 protein: AWSVHPGNNSPLH
D gene: -
clone size: -
J gene: TRBJ1-6
V gene: TRBV30

CDR3 protein: ASSLVTDSTEAF
D gene: -
clone size: -
J gene: TRBJ1-1
V gene: TRBV5-1

CDR3 protein: ASSPEWTGPATNEKLF
D gene: TRBD1
clone size: -
J gene: TRBJ1-4
V gene: TRBV5-5

CDR3 protein: ASHRGNEQF
D gene: TRBD1
clone size: -
J gene: TRBJ2-1
V gene: TRBV27

CDR3 protein: ASIGLGLTGNTIY
D gene: -
clone size: -
J gene: TRBJ1-3
V gene: TRBV2

CDR3 protein: AWTEAYGKLSTDTQY
D gene: -
clone size: -
J gene: TRBJ2-3
V gene: TRBV30

CDR3 protein: ASSLTPSYEQY
D gene: -
clone size: -
J gene: TRBJ2-7
V gene: TRBV6-5